Below are 26 T cell receptor beta chains sequenced from a single sample in a study of immune evolution from preneoplasia to lung adenocarcinoma. Method: immunoSEQ multiplex PCR; TCRdb's copy keeps in-frame clones and lacks some. The sample gives 7,400 or so clones, more than 70% of which show up once; approximately 7.7% is in the top ten. The sample was FFPE adjacent normal lung tissue. Receptors were obtained from a person aged 65 to 85 with lung adenocarcinoma.

This rearrangement joins TRBV28 to TRBJ1-2, with 7 positions matching TRBD1. Trimming took 3 bases from V and 7 from J; bases not matched to a gene: 8. The germline gives CDR1 MDHEN, CDR2 SYDVKM. The CDR3 is 14 amino acids. The DNA for the CDR3 is TGTGCCAGCAGTTTGGGACAGCTGAAAGGTGGCTACACCTTC. Translating gives CASSLGQLKGGYTF.

The rearrangement uses TRBV19 and TRBJ2-2; D is perhaps TRBD1 (6 bases). Trimming left V 9 bases short and J 1 base short, with 12 bases between. The germline V gene has CDR1 LNHDA and CDR2 SQIVND (reference sequence). The CDR3 has 14 amino acids. CDR3 residues: CASHRVGNTGELFF. The CDR3 region has the DNA TGTGCCAGCCACAGGGTAGGGAACACCGGGGAGCTGTTTTTT.

The gene calls are TRBV11-3 and TRBJ2-7; 11 nucleotides match TRBD2. Trimming at V came to 5 bases and at J to 6 bases, leaving 12 bases not matched to a gene. This CDR3 comprises 16 residues. Germline V gene data show CDR1 as SGHNT and CDR2 as YENEEA. This CDR3 is CASSRSLAGVLGEQYF. CDR3 nucleotides: TGTGCCAGCAGCCGATCACTAGCGGGAGTATTAGGCGAGCAGTACTTC.

This rearrangement joins TRBV7-2 to TRBJ1-1; a possible D gene is TRBD1 (5 bases). Germline CDR1 SGHTA, CDR2 FQGNSA. Trimming stripped 3 bases from V and 1 base from J, with 18 bases between. This CDR3 contains 17 residues. In DNA, the CDR3 is TGTGCCAGCAGCTTTCCCGTTAATAGGGGCAGGAACACTGAAGCTTTCTTT. Translated, it gives CASSFPVNRGRNTEAFF.

The rearrangement joins TRBV29-1 to TRBJ2-3; 8 bases line up with TRBD1. The CDR3 has 13 residues. V lost 6 bases and J lost 4; bases outside the gene matches: 6. Looked up from germline, CDR1 is SQVTM and CDR2 is ANQGSEA. CDR3 protein: CSVADRGADTQYF. The CDR3 bases are TGCAGCGTCGCTGACAGGGGCGCAGATACGCAGTATTTT.

J is TRBJ2-1 and V is TRBV27, with TRBD1 as a possible D gene (6 bases). CDR1 and CDR2 from the germline V gene are MNHEY and SMNVEV (reference sequence). Trimming shortened V by 4 bases and J by 7 bases, and 17 bases separated the two germline ends. The CDR3 extends over 15 amino acids. CDR3 nucleotides: TGTGCCAGCAGTTCAGCACAGGGTTGGATGAATGAGCAGTTCTTC. It encodes CASSSAQGWMNEQFF.

The genes are TRBV7-9 and TRBJ1-3; D gene unclear. The CDR3 contains 14 residues. Trimming pared 4 bases from V and 0 bases from J, leaving 7 bases between. CDR1 SEHNR and CDR2 FQNEAQ come from the germline V gene (reference sequence). CDR3 region: CASSSERSGNTIYF. CDR3 in DNA: TGTGCCAGCAGCTCAGAGCGCTCTGGAAACACCATATATTTT.

The chain is built from TRBV9 and TRBJ1-4, with D maybe TRBD1 (6 bases). The CDR3 runs to 15 residues. The V end was cut by 4 bases, the J end by 7 bases, with 17 bases between. Looked up from germline, CDR1 is SGDLS and CDR2 is YYNGEE. The CDR3: CASSSYGGAGEKLFF. The CDR3 DNA reads as TGTGCCAGCAGCTCCTACGGGGGCGCGGGTGAAAAACTGTTTTTT.

The V gene is TRBV29-1, the J gene TRBJ2-1, with D tentatively TRBD2 (5 bases). CDR3 size: 13 residues. From germline, CDR1 is SQVTM and CDR2 ANQGSEA. Trimming removed 7 bases from V and 3 bases from J, with 13 bases in between. The CDR3, as DNA: TGCAGCGCTTCCGGGAATAGCTACAATGAGCAGTTCTTC. This gives the protein CSASGNSYNEQFF.

The V call is TRBV7-8, the J call TRBJ1-6; 7 bases agree with TRBD1. The CDR3 has 16 residues. Germline V gives CDR1 SGHVS, CDR2 FQNEAQ. V was pared by 1 base and J by 7 bases, with 7 bases of the junction left unmatched. The CDR3 DNA reads as TGTGCCAGCAGCTTAGAGGCTGGACAGGCGAATTCACCCCTCCACTTT. This translates into CASSLEAGQANSPLHF.

The chain recombines TRBV30 with TRBJ2-3; a possible D gene is TRBD2 (7 bases). Germline CDR1 and CDR2: GTSNPN and SVGIG (reference sequence). The V gene lost 0 bases and the J gene lost 6 bases, with 16 bases spanning the gap. This CDR3 has 15 amino acids. Here the CDR3 DNA reads TGTGCCTGGAGTGTACAAAGGGGAGGGGGGGATACGCAGTATTTT. It specifies CAWSVQRGGGDTQYF.

The V gene is TRBV28, the J gene TRBJ1-2; tentatively, D is TRBD1 (5 bases). The V gene's germline CDR1 is MDHEN and CDR2 SYDVKM. The CDR3 totals 12 residues. Trimming shortened V by 6 bases and J by 4 bases, and 9 bases separated the two germline ends. DNA for the CDR3: TGTGCCAGCAGGAGGGGACCCTATGGCTACACCTTC. Its translation: CASRRGPYGYTF.

V is TRBV2 and J is TRBJ1-1, with D perhaps TRBD1 (5 bases). Trimming took 4 bases from V and 4 from J, leaving 10 bases between them. The germline V gene has CDR1 SNHLY and CDR2 FYNNEI. This CDR3 spans 13 amino acids. The CDR3 sequence is CASSGDGGTEAFF. In nucleotides, the CDR3 is TGTGCCAGCAGTGGGGACGGCGGCACTGAAGCTTTCTTT.

The chain is built from TRBV10-3 and TRBJ2-3; 7 positions agree with TRBD1. Per germline, CDR1 ENHRY and CDR2 SYGVKD. CDR3 size: 15 residues. J gave up 0 bases and V 4 bases, and 4 bases lay outside the gene matches. The CDR3 DNA reads TGTGCCATCAGTGCGCCACAGGGGAGCACAGATACGCAGTATTTT. This sequence encodes CAISAPQGSTDTQYF.

This clone has just a few counts. The rearrangement links TRBV19 to TRBJ2-5, with D possibly being TRBD1 or TRBD2 (5 bases each). The CDR3 covers 13 residues. The germline V gene encodes CDR1 LNHDA and CDR2 SQIVND (reference sequence). The germline V and J ends were trimmed by 2 bases and 7 bases, with 11 bases remaining between them. CDR3 sequence (DNA): TGTGCCAGTAGTATACTCGGTGGGGGGACCCAGTACTTC. It specifies CASSILGGGTQYF.

This chain links TRBV5-1 with TRBJ2-3; tentative D call: TRBD1 (5 bases). Germline loops: CDR1 SGHRS, CDR2 YFSETQ. V lost 1 base, J lost 5 bases, and 11 bases lay in between. The CDR3 is made up of 14 amino acids. CDR3 sequence: CASSLYDRGDTQYF. CDR3 nucleotides: TGCGCCAGCAGCTTGTACGACAGAGGAGATACGCAGTATTTT.

This sequence joins TRBV7-3 and TRBJ2-3; D may be TRBD2 (6 bases). This CDR3 is built from 15 residues. Per germline, CDR1 SGHTA and CDR2 FQGTGA. V was shortened by 3 bases and J by 3 bases, with 13 bases between the two germline ends. DNA of the CDR3: TGTGCCAGCAGCTTCGACAGCGGAGGGACAGATACGCAGTATTTT. It specifies CASSFDSGGTDTQYF.

This rearrangement joins TRBV5-6 to TRBJ1-4; the D gene is possibly TRBD1 (5 bases). Germline CDR1 and CDR2: SGHDT and YYEEEE. The CDR3 spans 15 residues. Trimming took 6 bases from V and 8 from J, leaving 20 bases between them. The CDR3 region is CASISWGEGEEKLFF. CDR3 DNA sequence: TGTGCCAGCATCTCCTGGGGGGAAGGGGAGGAAAAACTGTTTTTT.

J is TRBJ2-5 and V is TRBV19; TRBD2 agrees at 9 bases. V lost 3 bases to trimming and J lost 5 bases; unmatched junction nucleotides: 4. Germline lookup yields CDR1 LNHDA and CDR2 SQIVND (reference sequence). The CDR3 spans 14 residues. For the CDR3, the DNA is TGTGCCAGTAGTATGCGCCTAGCGGGGGAGACCCAGTACTTC. It encodes CASSMRLAGETQYF.

The gene calls are TRBV23-1 and TRBJ2-6; a possible D gene is TRBD2 (6 bases). TRBV23-1 is an ORF; its function is uncertain. Trimming removed 3 bases from V and 2 bases from J, with 26 bases in between. This CDR3 spans 21 amino acids. Here the CDR3 reads CASSHLQTRPIYRPGANVLTF. CDR3 sequence (DNA): TGCGCCAGCAGTCATTTGCAGACTAGACCCATCTATAGACCTGGGGCCAACGTCCTGACTTTC.

Only one count was recorded for this clone. V is TRBV7-9 and J is TRBJ1-4; D gene ambiguous. Trimming took off 4 bases at V and 2 bases at J, with 11 bases between the two ends. The germline gives CDR1 SEHNR, CDR2 FQNEAQ (reference sequence). The CDR3 runs to 15 residues. The CDR3 reads CASSSGRTTNEKLFF. In nucleotides, the CDR3 is TGTGCCAGCAGCTCAGGACGGACTACTAATGAAAAACTGTTTTTT.

The chain carries TRBV28 and TRBJ1-3, with TRBD1 matching over 9 bases. This CDR3 comprises 14 residues. CDR1 and CDR2 from the germline V gene are MDHEN and SYDVKM. The trim removed 4 bases at V and 8 bases at J, leaving 6 bases unmatched. The CDR3 DNA follows: TGTGCCAGCAGTTACACAGGGGGCCGGGACACCATATATTTT. This sequence encodes CASSYTGGRDTIYF.

This clone has a single count. Different DNA sequences within this sample yield the same CDR3. The chain couples TRBV5-1 to TRBJ1-1; no definite D call. Germline loops: CDR1 SGHRS, CDR2 YFSETQ. V lost 0 bases, J lost 2 bases, and 5 bases lay in between. The CDR3 covers 13 residues. This CDR3 reads CASSLEPNTEAFF. For the CDR3, the DNA is TGCGCCAGCAGCTTGGAACCAAACACTGAAGCTTTCTTT.

The chain carries TRBV7-8 and TRBJ2-3, with no clear D. From germline, CDR1 is SGHVS and CDR2 FQNEAQ. V was shortened by 3 bases and J by 6 bases, with 13 bases between the two germline ends. This CDR3 spans 14 amino acids. The CDR3 coding sequence is TGTGCCAGCAGCTTTCCGGGCTTCCAGGATACGCAGTATTTT. Protein: CASSFPGFQDTQYF. The complete variable domain, with remaining parts taken from reference TRBV7-8 and TRBJ2-3, reads GAGVSQSPRYKVAKRGQDVALRCDPISGHVSLFWYQQALGQGPEFLTYFQNEAQLDKSGLPSDRFFAERPEGSVSTLKIQRTQQEDSAVYLCASSFPGFQDTQYFGPGTRLTVL.

This clone was counted a few times. The CDR3 reads CASSVQGNPYEQYF. DNA of the CDR3: TGTGCCAGCAGCGTACAGGGGAACCCCTACGAGCAGTACTTC. This chain connects TRBV9 to TRBJ2-7, with D possibly matching TRBD1 (6 bases). The germline V gene has CDR1 SGDLS and CDR2 YYNGEE. This CDR3 comprises 14 residues. V lost 1 base and J lost 2, with 10 bases in between.

The rearrangement links TRBV7-8 to TRBJ1-2, with a weak D call TRBD1 (6 bases). The germline V gene encodes CDR1 SGHVS and CDR2 FQNEAQ. The CDR3 runs to 16 residues. V lost 2 bases to trimming and J lost 0 bases, with 13 bases between them. The CDR3: CASSLSGARANYGYTF. The CDR3 nucleotides read TGTGCCAGCAGCTTATCAGGGGCCCGAGCTAACTATGGCTACACCTTC. Full variable domain (remainder filled in from reference TRBV7-8 and TRBJ1-2): GAGVSQSPRYKVAKRGQDVALRCDPISGHVSLFWYQQALGQGPEFLTYFQNEAQLDKSGLPSDRFFAERPEGSVSTLKIQRTQQEDSAVYLCASSLSGARANYGYTFGSGTRLTVV.